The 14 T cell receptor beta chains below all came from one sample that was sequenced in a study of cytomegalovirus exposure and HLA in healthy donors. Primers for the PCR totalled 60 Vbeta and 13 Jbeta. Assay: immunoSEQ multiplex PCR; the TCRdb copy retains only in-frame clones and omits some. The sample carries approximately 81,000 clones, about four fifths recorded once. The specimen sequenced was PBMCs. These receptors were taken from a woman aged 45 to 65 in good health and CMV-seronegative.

CDR3: CASSLWASGENSPLHF. CDR3 DNA sequence: TGTGCCAGCTCACTCTGGGCCTCGGGGGAAAATTCACCCCTCCACTTT. The chain combines TRBV18 with TRBJ1-6, with D possibly TRBD1 on 5 matching bases. Trimming pared 4 bases from V and 7 bases from J, leaving 17 bases between. CDR1 is KGHSH, CDR2 LQKENI, per germline. This CDR3 comprises 16 residues. Complete variable domain (other parts from reference TRBV18 and TRBJ1-6): NAGVMQNPRHLVRRRGQEARLRCSPMKGHSHVYWYRQLPEEGLKFMVYLQKENIIDESGMPKERFSAEFPKEGPSILRIQQVVRGDSAAYFCASSLWASGENSPLHFGNGTRLTVT.

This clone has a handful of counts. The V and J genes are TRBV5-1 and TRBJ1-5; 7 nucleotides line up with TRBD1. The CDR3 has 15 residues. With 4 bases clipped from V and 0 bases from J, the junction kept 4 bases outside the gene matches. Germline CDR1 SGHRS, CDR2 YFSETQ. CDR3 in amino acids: CASSPGGVSNQPQHF. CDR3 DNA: TGCGCCAGCAGCCCAGGGGGAGTTAGCAATCAGCCCCAGCATTTT. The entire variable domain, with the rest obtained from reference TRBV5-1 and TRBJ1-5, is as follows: KAGVTQTPRYLIKTRGQQVTLSCSPISGHRSVSWYQQTPGQGLQFLFEYFSETQRNKGNFPGRFSGRQFSNSRSEMNVSTLELGDSALYLCASSPGGVSNQPQHFGDGTRLSIL.

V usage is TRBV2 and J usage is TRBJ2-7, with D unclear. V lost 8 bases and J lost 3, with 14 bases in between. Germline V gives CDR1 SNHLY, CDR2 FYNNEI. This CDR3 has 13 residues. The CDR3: CASWRWVSYEQYF. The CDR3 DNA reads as TGTGCCAGCTGGCGGTGGGTAAGCTACGAGCAGTACTTC.

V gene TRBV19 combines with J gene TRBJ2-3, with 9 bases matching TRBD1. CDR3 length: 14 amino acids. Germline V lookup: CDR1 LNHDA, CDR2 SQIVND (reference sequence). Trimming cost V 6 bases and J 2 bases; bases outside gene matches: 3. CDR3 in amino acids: CASRTGGITDTQYF. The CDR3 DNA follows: TGTGCCAGTAGGACAGGGGGGATCACAGATACGCAGTATTTT. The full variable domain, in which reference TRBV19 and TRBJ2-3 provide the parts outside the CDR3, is DGGITQSPKYLFRKEGQNVTLSCEQNLNHDAMYWYRQDPGQGLRLIYYSQIVNDFQKGDIAEGYSVSREKKESFPLTVTSAQKNPTAFYLCASRTGGITDTQYFGPGTRLTVL.

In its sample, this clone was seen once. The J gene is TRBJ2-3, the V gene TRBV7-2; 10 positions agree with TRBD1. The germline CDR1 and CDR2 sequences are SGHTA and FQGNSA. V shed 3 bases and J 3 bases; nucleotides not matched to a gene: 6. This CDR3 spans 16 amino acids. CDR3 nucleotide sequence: TGTGCCAGCAGCTTCTTACCGGGACAGGGGACAGATACGCAGTATTTT. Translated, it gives CASSFLPGQGTDTQYF. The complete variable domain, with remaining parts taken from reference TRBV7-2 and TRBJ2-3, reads GAGVSQSPSNKVTEKGKDVELRCDPISGHTALYWYRQSLGQGLEFLIYFQGNSAPDKSGLPSDRFSAERTGGSVSTLTIQRTQQEDSAVYLCASSFLPGQGTDTQYFGPGTRLTVL.

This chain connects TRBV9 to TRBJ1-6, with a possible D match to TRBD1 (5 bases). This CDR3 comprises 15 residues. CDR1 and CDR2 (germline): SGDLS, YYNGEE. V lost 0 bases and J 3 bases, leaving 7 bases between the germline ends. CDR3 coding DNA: TGTGCCAGCAGCGTAGCAGGGTACTATAATTCACCCCTCCACTTT. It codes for CASSVAGYYNSPLHF.

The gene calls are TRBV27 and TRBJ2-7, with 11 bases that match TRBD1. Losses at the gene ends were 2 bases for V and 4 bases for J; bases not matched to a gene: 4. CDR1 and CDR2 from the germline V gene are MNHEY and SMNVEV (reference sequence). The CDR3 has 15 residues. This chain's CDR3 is CASSLTGTGGYEQYF. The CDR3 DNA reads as TGTGCCAGCAGTTTAACCGGGACAGGGGGGTACGAGCAGTACTTC.

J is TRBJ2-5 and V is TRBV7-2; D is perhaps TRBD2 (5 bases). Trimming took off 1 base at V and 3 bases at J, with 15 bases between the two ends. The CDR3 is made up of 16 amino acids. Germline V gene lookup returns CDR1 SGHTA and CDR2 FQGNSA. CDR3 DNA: TGTGCCAGCAGCTTAGACGGGCTTAGCGCCAAAGAGACCCAGTACTTC. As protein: CASSLDGLSAKETQYF.

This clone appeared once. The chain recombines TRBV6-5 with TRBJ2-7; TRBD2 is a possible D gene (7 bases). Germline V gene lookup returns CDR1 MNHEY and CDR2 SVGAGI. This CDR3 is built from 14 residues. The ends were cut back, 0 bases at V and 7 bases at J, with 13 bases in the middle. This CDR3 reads CASSYSGGGGEQYF. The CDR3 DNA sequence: TGTGCCAGCAGTTACTCGGGGGGAGGGGGGGAGCAGTACTTC.

This CDR3 is CASSYSGTPTYEQYF. Here the CDR3 DNA reads TGTGCCAGCAGTTACTCAGGGACACCTACCTACGAGCAGTACTTC. The genes are TRBV6-5 and TRBJ2-7; D is possibly TRBD1 (6 bases). The CDR3 loop spans 15 amino acids. In germline, CDR1 is MNHEY, CDR2 SVGAGI. V gave up 0 bases and J gave up 2 bases, with 11 bases separating them.

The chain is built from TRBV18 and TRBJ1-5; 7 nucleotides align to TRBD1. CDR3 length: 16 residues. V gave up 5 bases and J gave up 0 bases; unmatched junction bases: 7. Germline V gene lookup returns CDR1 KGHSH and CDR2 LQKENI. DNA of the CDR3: TGTGCCAGCTCAGCAGGCGGGACAGCTAGCAATCAGCCCCAGCATTTT. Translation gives CASSAGGTASNQPQHF.

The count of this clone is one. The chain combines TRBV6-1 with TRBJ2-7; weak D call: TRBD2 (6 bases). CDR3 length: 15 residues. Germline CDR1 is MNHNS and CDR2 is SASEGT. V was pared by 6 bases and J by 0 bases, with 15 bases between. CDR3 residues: CASSPLEGSSYEQYF. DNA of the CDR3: TGTGCCAGCAGCCCACTGGAGGGGAGCTCCTACGAGCAGTACTTC.

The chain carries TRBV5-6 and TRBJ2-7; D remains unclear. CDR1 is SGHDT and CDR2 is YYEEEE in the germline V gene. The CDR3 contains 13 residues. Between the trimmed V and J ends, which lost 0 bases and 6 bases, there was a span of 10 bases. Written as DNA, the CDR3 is TGTGCCAGCAGCTTGGACGCGCGGTCCGAGCAGTACGTC. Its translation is CASSLDARSEQYV.

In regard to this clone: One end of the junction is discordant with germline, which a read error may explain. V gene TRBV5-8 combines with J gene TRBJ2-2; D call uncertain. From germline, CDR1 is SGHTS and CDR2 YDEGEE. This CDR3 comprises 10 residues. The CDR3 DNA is TGTGCCAGCAGCCCGGCCTTAGGAGATTTT. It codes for CASSPALGDF. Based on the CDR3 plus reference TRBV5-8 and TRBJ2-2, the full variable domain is EAGVTQSPTHLIKTRGQQATLRCSPISGHTSVYWYQQALGLGLQFLLWYDEGEERNRGNFPPRFSGRQFPNYSSELNVNALELEDSALYLCASSPALGDFGEGSRLTVL.